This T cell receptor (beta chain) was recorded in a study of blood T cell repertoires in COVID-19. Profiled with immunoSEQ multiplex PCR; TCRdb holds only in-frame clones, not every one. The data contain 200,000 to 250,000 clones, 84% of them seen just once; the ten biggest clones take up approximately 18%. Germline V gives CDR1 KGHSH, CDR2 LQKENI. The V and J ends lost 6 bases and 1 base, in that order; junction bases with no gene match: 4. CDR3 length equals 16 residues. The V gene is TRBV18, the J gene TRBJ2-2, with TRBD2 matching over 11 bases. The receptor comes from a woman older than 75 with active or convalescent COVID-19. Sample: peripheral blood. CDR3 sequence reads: CASSVGLAENTGELFF. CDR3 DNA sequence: TGTGCCAGCTCTGTGGGACTAGCGGAGAACACCGGGGAGCTGTTTTTT.